This T cell receptor beta chain was captured by sequencing in a study of monozygotic twins with cystic fibrosis. Data came from immunoSEQ multiplex PCR; TCRdb stores just in-frame clones and leaves some out. Among 25,000 to 35,000 clones, roughly 80% were seen once, and the ten largest hold roughly 0.85%. For this clone: Its specificity is unknown.

The germline gives CDR1 SGHNT, CDR2 YYREEE (reference sequence). This CDR3 has 18 amino acids. After removal of 2 bases from V and 0 bases from J, the junction contained 13 bases not matched to a gene. Study-level points and caveats: Clonality was generally low (median around 0.01), higher in the most severe patients. Unrelated CF individuals shared fewer identical clonotypes than monozygotic CF twins. J usage was most co-twin-similar in 8 of 16 pairs, V in 13.

Sequences were obtained from blood. The rearrangement uses TRBV5-4 and TRBJ2-7; TRBD2 matches at 8 bases. The sequence was collected from a girl aged 2 to 10 with cystic fibrosis. The CDR3 DNA is TGTGCCAGCAGCTTACCCGGGGGGGCGGGAGGAAACTCCTACGAGCAGTACTTC. Protein: CASSLPGGAGGNSYEQYF.